The 9 T cell receptor beta chains below come from one sample, sequenced in a study of CD8 T cells in Susac syndrome. The RNA input was 0.5 to 1 ug, and it was reverse transcribed with random hexamers. A single record per CDR3 protein comes from TCRdb applying MiXCR to the immunoSEQ multiplex PCR reads. This sample has fewer than 80,000 distinct CDR3 sequences; more than 85% occur once, and the top ten carry roughly 0.22%. The material sequenced was CD8+ T cells from PBMCs. All receptors come from a human donor in good health.

The V and J genes are TRBV7-8 and TRBJ2-4; 9 bases agree with TRBD1. V was pared by 5 bases and J by 1 base, with 6 bases of the junction left unmatched. Germline V lookup: CDR1 SGHVS, CDR2 FQNEAQ. The CDR3 consists of 16 residues. CDR3 amino acids: CASSLHRGPAKNIQYF. DNA for the CDR3: TGTGCCAGCAGCCTACACAGGGGGCCGGCCAAAAACATTCAGTACTTC.

The rearrangement links TRBV7-6 to TRBJ2-7, with 9 nucleotides matching TRBD1. Germline CDR1 SGHVS, CDR2 FNYEAQ. The CDR3 runs to 16 residues. Trimming at V came to 1 base and at J to 2 bases, leaving 6 bases not matched to a gene. The CDR3 coding sequence is TGTGCCAGCAGCTTAGACGGGACAGGGTTCCCCTACGAGCAGTACTTC. Translating gives CASSLDGTGFPYEQYF.

The chain links TRBV2 to TRBJ2-7; 8 bases are shared with TRBD1. Germline V gene data show CDR1 as SNHLY and CDR2 as FYNNEI. J was trimmed by 2 bases and V by 7 bases; bases with no gene match: 4. This CDR3 comprises 13 residues. This CDR3 is CASTGQGTYEQYF. The CDR3 bases are TGTGCCAGCACTGGACAGGGTACCTACGAGCAGTACTTC.

CDR3: CASSSLAGDYNEQFF. The CDR3 DNA sequence: TGTGCCAGCAGCTCCTTAGCGGGGGACTACAATGAGCAGTTCTTC. V usage is TRBV13 and J usage is TRBJ2-1, with 9 bases identical to TRBD2. The length of the CDR3 is 15 residues. The trim removed 4 bases at V and 3 bases at J, leaving 4 bases unmatched. Germline V lookup: CDR1 PRHDT, CDR2 FYEKMQ (reference sequence).

J is TRBJ2-7 and V is TRBV7-9; TRBD1 matches at 7 bases. Germline-derived CDR1 and CDR2 are SEHNR and FQNEAQ (reference sequence). With V trimmed by 5 bases and J by 1 base, 5 bases remained unmatched. The CDR3 is 14 residues long. The CDR3 is CASSRRDRSYEQYV. DNA for the CDR3: TGTGCCAGCAGCCGACGGGACAGATCCTACGAGCAGTACGTC.

This chain connects TRBV4-1 to TRBJ2-1; 7 positions match TRBD2. With 3 bases clipped from V and 4 bases from J, the junction kept 9 bases outside the gene matches. The CDR3 runs 16 residues. Germline lookup yields CDR1 MGHRA and CDR2 YSYEKL. The CDR3 is CASSQSSSGVYNEQFF. Here the CDR3 DNA reads TGCGCCAGCAGCCAGTCGTCGAGCGGGGTGTACAATGAGCAGTTCTTC.

The chain links TRBV27 to TRBJ2-3, with TRBD2 as a possible D gene (6 bases). Trimming stripped 2 bases from V and 2 bases from J, with 14 bases between. This CDR3 spans 16 amino acids. CDR1 MNHEY and CDR2 SMNVEV come from the germline V gene (reference sequence). The CDR3 nucleotides read TGTGCCAGCAGTTTAGGGGGGTTCGGGTTCACAGATACGCAGTATTTT. Its protein product is CASSLGGFGFTDTQYF.

This rearrangement joins TRBV28 to TRBJ1-2; tentatively, D is TRBD1 (5 bases). The germline CDR1 and CDR2 sequences are MDHEN and SYDVKM. CDR3 size: 15 residues. Trimming took off 7 bases at V and 4 bases at J, with 19 bases between the two ends. The CDR3 protein is CASTYSSGTRYGYTF. For the CDR3, the DNA is TGTGCCAGCACCTACTCCTCCGGGACGCGCTATGGCTACACCTTC.

The chain couples TRBV29-1 to TRBJ2-1; no clear D gene. V shed 3 bases and J shed 9 bases, with 9 bases lying between them. Germline lookup yields CDR1 SQVTM and CDR2 ANQGSEA. There are 11 residues in the CDR3. In DNA, the CDR3 is TGCAGCGTTGATCACGGAATTGAGCAGTTCTTC. This codes for CSVDHGIEQFF.